The T cell receptor (beta chain) under discussion was sequenced for a study of OX40 agonist ivuxolimab in advanced cancers. From germline, CDR1 is WNHNN and CDR2 SYGVQD (reference sequence). Losses at the gene ends were 4 bases for V and 2 bases for J; bases not matched to a gene: 10. CDR3 length equals 17 residues. Profiled with immunoSEQ multiplex PCR; TCRdb holds only in-frame clones, not every one. The sample lists approximately 64,000 clones; 65% to 90% were seen once. The receptor was isolated from an adult with an advanced solid tumor such as melanoma, head and neck, liver or kidney cancer. The J gene is TRBJ2-2, the V gene TRBV10-1, with 7 bases fitting TRBD1. Here the sequenced sample was CD4+ or CD8+ T cells sorted from blood, taken in a trial of the OX40 agonist ivuxolimab. In DNA form, the CDR3 reads TGCGCCAGCAGTGGTGGGGCGACAGGGTCAAACACCGGGGAGCTGTTTTTT. As protein: CASSGGATGSNTGELFF.